These 31 T cell receptor beta chains share one sample of origin, sequenced in a study of CD8 T cells in ankylosing spondylitis. Via MiXCR, TCRdb re-called the 5' RACE reads, giving one row per CDR3 protein. The sample consists of roughly 240,000 distinct CDR3 sequences, over 7% of them appearing once. The sample consisted of blood, either unsorted or a sorted T cell fraction (not recorded which). The receptors come from a female donor with ankylosing spondylitis or in good health (not recorded which).

The chain uses TRBV6-2 or TRBV6-3 and TRBJ2-1; 10 positions match TRBD2. This CDR3 is built from 16 residues. The V segment lost 7 bases and the J segment 6 bases; nucleotides outside the gene matches: 12. Germline CDR1 reads MNHEY; CDR2 reads SVGEGT. This CDR3 reads CASKAGGPWRANEQFF. The CDR3 coding sequence is TGTGCCAGCAAAGCGGGAGGGCCCTGGAGAGCCAATGAGCAGTTCTTC.

This clonotype was detected ten times or more. V is TRBV14 and J is TRBJ2-3, with D perhaps matching TRBD2 (6 bases). The CDR3 is 15 residues long. Germline V gene data show CDR1 as SGHDN and CDR2 as FVKESK. V gave up 1 base and J gave up 2 bases, with 10 bases separating them. In DNA form, the CDR3 reads TGTGCCAGCAGCCAAGGGGCGGGACTCACAGATACGCAGTATTTT. The encoded protein is CASSQGAGLTDTQYF.

The table lists this clonotype with a few counts. The junction and the germline gene differ at one end; a read error may be behind it. V is TRBV20-1 and J is TRBJ2-1, with D hard to call. Germline CDR1 reads DFQATT; CDR2 reads SNEGSKA (reference sequence). The CDR3 spans 13 residues. CDR3 residues: CSAGDWPDNEQFF. CDR3 in DNA: TGCAGTGCTGGAGACTGGCCAGACAATGAGCAGTTCTTC.

Details on this clonotype: Just one base apart from a much larger clone, this may be a read error. The V and J genes are TRBV9 and TRBJ2-1, with 12 bases aligning to TRBD2. The CDR3 sequence is 15 residues long. CDR1 is SGDLS, CDR2 YYNGEE, per germline. The CDR3 coding sequence is TGTGTCAGCAGCGTGACTAGCGGGAGTTCGAATGAGCAGTTCTTC. Translation gives CVSSVTSGSSNEQFF.

This clonotype was counted between two and nine times. The V and J genes are TRBV6-2 or TRBV6-3 and TRBJ2-2, with D possibly being TRBD1 (7 bases). This CDR3 contains 15 residues. Germline CDR1 is MNHEY and CDR2 is SVGEGT. V was shortened by 2 bases and J by 6 bases, with 13 bases between the two germline ends. CDR3 in DNA: TGTGCCAGCAGTTACCCGGGGGACAGTGCCGGGGAGCTGTTTTTT. This encodes CASSYPGDSAGELFF.

This clonotype was observed many times. The CDR3 reads CASSLAGDGTDTQYF. CDR3 DNA: TGTGCCAGCAGTTTGGCCGGGGACGGCACAGATACGCAGTATTTT. The chain couples TRBV12-3 or TRBV12-4 to TRBJ2-3; tentatively, D is TRBD1 or TRBD2 (5 bases each). The CDR3 is 15 residues long. V lost 3 bases and J lost 1, with 11 bases in between.

In its sample, this clonotype was seen many times. The chain couples TRBV12-3 or TRBV12-4 to TRBJ2-3, with 9 nucleotides matching TRBD1. This CDR3 has 15 amino acids. The V segment lost 6 bases and the J segment 0 bases; nucleotides outside the gene matches: 4. CDR3 in DNA: TGTGCCAGCAGGAGCGGGACAGGGAGCACAGATACGCAGTATTTT. Translated, it gives CASRSGTGSTDTQYF.

This clonotype has a count of ten or more. J is TRBJ2-1 and V is TRBV12-3 or TRBV12-4; tentative D call: TRBD2 (6 bases). This CDR3 spans 15 amino acids. The V end lost 1 base, the J end lost 8 bases, and 15 bases lay between the germline ends. The CDR3 protein is CASSLVGTSGDEQFF. In nucleotides, the CDR3 is TGTGCCAGCAGTTTAGTAGGCACGTCGGGGGATGAGCAGTTCTTC.

Ten or more counts support this clonotype. This chain connects TRBV4-3 to TRBJ1-1; possible D gene TRBD1, 6 bases. The CDR3 contains 15 residues. V lost 2 bases and J lost 1, with 11 bases in between. Germline V gene data show CDR1 as LGHNA and CDR2 as YSLEER. CDR3 in DNA: TGCGCCAGCAGCCAACCGGGACACCAGAACACTGAAGCTTTCTTT. Protein sequence: CASSQPGHQNTEAFF.

A remark on this clonotype: One base away lies a much larger clone, so this may be a sequencing read error. The CDR3 DNA reads as TGTGCCTGGAGTGTATTGGACGCTGTTGGGACCCTCCACTTT. This gives the protein CAWSVLDAVGTLHF. This chain joins TRBV30 and TRBJ1-6; D unclear. CDR1 GTSNPN and CDR2 SVGIG come from the germline V gene (reference sequence). This CDR3 comprises 14 residues. The V end was cut by 0 bases, the J end by 14 bases, with 17 bases between.

The chain couples TRBV6-5 to TRBJ2-5, with D possibly being TRBD1 (5 bases). This CDR3 spans 14 amino acids. Germline CDR1 reads MNHEY; CDR2 reads SVGAGI. Trimming shortened V by 6 bases and J by 2 bases, and 13 bases separated the two germline ends. CDR3 coding DNA: TGTGCCAGCAGCCCTTGGGGCGGACAAGAGACCCAGTACTTC. Amino acid sequence: CASSPWGGQETQYF.

This clonotype came up a few times. The V call is TRBV5-1, the J call TRBJ2-3; 7 positions agree with TRBD2. V shed 7 bases, J shed 1 base, and the junction held 6 bases outside the gene matches. CDR1 SGHRS and CDR2 YFSETQ come from the germline V gene. The CDR3 length is 14 residues. The CDR3 here is CASRGTTGTDTQYF. CDR3 nucleotides: TGCGCCAGCCGGGGGACTACCGGCACAGATACGCAGTATTTT. Full variable domain (missing parts from reference TRBV5-1 and TRBJ2-3): KAGVTQTPRYLIKTRGQQVTLSCSPISGHRSVSWYQQTPGQGLQFLFEYFSETQRNKGNFPGRFSGRQFSNSRSEMNVSTLELGDSALYLCASRGTTGTDTQYFGPGTRLTVL.

This clonotype was detected only once. A much larger clone lies one base from this, so it may be a read error. The rearrangement uses TRBV20-1 and TRBJ2-2; D may be TRBD1 or TRBD2 (5 bases each). This CDR3 is 14 amino acids long. CDR1 and CDR2 from the germline V gene are DFQATT and SNEGSKA (reference sequence). The CDR3 spells CSVLGPRGTRELFF. CDR3 nucleotides: TGCAGTGTTCTGGGCCCTCGGGGCACCAGGGAGCTGTTTTTT.

This clonotype has more than one count but fewer than ten. V usage is TRBV7-8 and J usage is TRBJ2-7; the D is unclear. Looked up from germline, CDR1 is SGHVS and CDR2 is FQNEAQ. The CDR3 is 12 amino acids. The V end was cut by 5 bases, the J end by 4 bases, with 9 bases between. The CDR3 DNA reads TGTGCCAGCAGCGAGGACGGGTACGAGCAGTACTTC. Translating it yields CASSEDGYEQYF.

This clonotype has ten or more counts. V usage is TRBV5-1 and J usage is TRBJ2-1; the D is unclear. The CDR3 loop spans 14 amino acids. In germline, CDR1 is SGHRS, CDR2 YFSETQ. V dropped 2 bases and J dropped 5 bases, with 11 bases sitting between them. CDR3 DNA: TGCGCCAGCAGCTTACAGAAGGATAACAATGAGCAGTTCTTC. Encoded protein: CASSLQKDNNEQFF.

This clonotype occurred many times. This chain connects TRBV7-2 to TRBJ2-3, with TRBD2 as a possible D gene (5 bases). The CDR3 runs to 14 residues. Germline CDR1 reads SGHTA; CDR2 reads FQGNSA. V was cut by 2 bases and J by 3 bases, with 9 bases left in between. The CDR3 sequence: CASSLRTATDTQYF. For the CDR3, the DNA is TGTGCCAGCAGCTTAAGGACTGCGACAGATACGCAGTATTTT.

This clonotype occurred a few times. The chain uses TRBV7-9 and TRBJ2-4; 7 nucleotides agree with TRBD1. CDR3 length: 16 residues. V dropped 1 base and J dropped 1; count of bases not matched to a gene: 4. The V gene's germline CDR1 is SEHNR and CDR2 FQNEAQ (reference sequence). CDR3 sequence (DNA): TGTGCCAGCAGCTTAGGCACAGGGGTGGCCAAAAACATTCAGTACTTC. Protein product: CASSLGTGVAKNIQYF.

At least ten counts were recorded for this clonotype. The rearrangement joins TRBV29-1 to TRBJ1-5, with D unresolved. From germline, CDR1 is SQVTM and CDR2 ANQGSEA. V gave up 4 bases and J gave up 7 bases, with 5 bases separating them. There are 10 residues in the CDR3. The CDR3: CSVVPQPQHF. CDR3 nucleotides: TGCAGCGTTGTTCCCCAGCCCCAGCATTTT.

The CDR3 sequence is CAILGQPQHF. CDR3 bases: TGTGCTATCTTGGGGCAGCCCCAGCATTTT. The chain uses TRBV15 and TRBJ1-5; the D is unclear. Germline-derived CDR1 and CDR2 are LNHNV and YYDKDF (reference sequence). This CDR3 has 10 amino acids. The whole variable domain, remainder taken from reference TRBV15 and TRBJ1-5, is DAMVIQNPRYQVTQFGKPVTLSCSQTLNHNVMYWYQQKSSQAPKLLFHYYDKDFNNEADTPDNFQSRRPNTSFCFLDIRSPGLGDTAMYLCAILGQPQHFGDGTRLSIL.

This clonotype came up many times. V and J are TRBV20-1 and TRBJ2-3; tentatively, D is TRBD2 (6 bases). V was pared by 6 bases and J by 1 base, with 8 bases between. The CDR3 loop spans 12 amino acids. Germline loops: CDR1 DFQATT, CDR2 SNEGSKA (reference sequence). Written as DNA, the CDR3 is TGCAGTGCCCCTAGCGGCACAGATACGCAGTATTTT. Its protein product is CSAPSGTDTQYF.

This clonotype was observed many times. This chain's CDR3 is CASSLQAQGDTQYF. The CDR3 DNA is TGTGCCAGCAGCTTACAGGCCCAGGGGGATACGCAGTATTTT. The J gene is TRBJ2-3, the V gene TRBV13; weak D call: TRBD1 (6 bases). The germline CDR1 and CDR2 sequences are PRHDT and FYEKMQ (reference sequence). With 2 bases removed from V and 6 bases from J, the gap between germline ends came to 12 bases. This CDR3 contains 14 residues.

This clonotype has a count of ten or more. The chain carries TRBV29-1 and TRBJ2-1, with 12 bases that match TRBD1. V shed 7 bases and J 6 bases; nucleotides not matched to a gene: 4. From germline, CDR1 is SQVTM and CDR2 ANQGSEA. This CDR3 contains 13 residues. The CDR3 region has the DNA TGCAGCGCGGGACAGGGGGCCTTCAATGAGCAGTTCTTC. It codes for CSAGQGAFNEQFF.

The sample holds many counts of this clonotype. The rearrangement uses TRBV6-2 or TRBV6-3 and TRBJ2-6; D is unresolved. V lost 2 bases, J lost 11 bases, and 10 bases lay in between. This CDR3 has 13 amino acids. Germline loops: CDR1 MNHEY, CDR2 SVGEGT. The CDR3 nucleotides read TGTGCCAGCAGTTACAGGGTCTCAGACGTCCTGACTTTC. Amino acids: CASSYRVSDVLTF.

Remarks on this clonotype: Relative to the germline gene, one junction end is altered; a read error may explain this. V gene TRBV4-2 combines with J gene TRBJ2-3, with D unresolved. The germline CDR1 and CDR2 sequences are LGHNA and YNFKEQ. This CDR3 contains 14 residues. The CDR3 DNA reads TGTGCCAGCAGCCAAAATCAACTATCAGACACGCAGTATTTT. Its protein product is CASSQNQLSDTQYF.

This clonotype was picked up many times. The chain joins TRBV6-4 to TRBJ2-1, with 11 bases matching TRBD2. The CDR3 is 13 amino acids. The V gene's germline CDR1 is MRHNA and CDR2 SNTAGT. V shed 4 bases, J shed 9 bases, and the junction held 2 bases outside the gene matches. CDR3 in DNA: TGTGCCAGCAGTGGACTAGCGGGATCTGAGCAGTTCTTC. Protein sequence: CASSGLAGSEQFF.

This clonotype occurred a few times. The chain uses TRBV11-2 and TRBJ2-3; 12 bases are shared with TRBD2. Germline CDR1 reads SGHAT; CDR2 reads FQNNGV. Trimming at V came to 5 bases and at J to 4 bases, leaving 16 bases not matched to a gene. CDR3 length equals 19 residues. CDR3: CASSQTSGRLIQVPDTQYF. The CDR3, as DNA: TGTGCCAGCAGCCAGACTAGCGGGAGACTCATCCAGGTACCAGATACGCAGTATTTT.

Many counts were recorded for this clonotype. J is TRBJ1-2 and V is TRBV7-2; D possibly corresponds to TRBD1 (5 bases). This CDR3 is built from 15 residues. Germline V lookup: CDR1 SGHTA, CDR2 FQGNSA. V dropped 5 bases and J dropped 8 bases, with 21 bases sitting between them. DNA for the CDR3: TGTGCCAGCAGCAGGGACCCTGAACGCCCAGTCGGCTACACCTTC. This codes for CASSRDPERPVGYTF.

In this sample, this clonotype turned up many times. The rearrangement joins TRBV20-1 to TRBJ2-1, with 15 positions matching TRBD2. The germline V gene encodes CDR1 DFQATT and CDR2 SNEGSKA (reference sequence). The CDR3 runs 17 residues. V lost 1 base and J lost 5; bases outside the gene matches: 6. CDR3 residues: CSARGGLAGGLDNEQFF. The CDR3 nucleotides are TGCAGTGCTAGAGGGGGACTAGCGGGAGGTCTCGACAATGAGCAGTTCTTC.

The chain carries TRBV5-4 and TRBJ2-3, with no clear D. Trimming removed 4 bases at V and 2 bases at J, with 8 bases between. Germline V gene data show CDR1 as SGHNT and CDR2 as YYREEE (reference sequence). The CDR3 consists of 13 residues. CDR3 amino acids: CASSHRPTDTQYF. The CDR3 DNA sequence: TGTGCCAGCAGCCACCGCCCCACAGATACGCAGTATTTT.

This clonotype was seen ten or more times. The chain recombines TRBV12-3 or TRBV12-4 with TRBJ2-1; 11 bases agree with TRBD2. CDR3 length: 17 amino acids. V was clipped by 4 bases and J by 6 bases; unmatched bases: 11. CDR3: CASSSPLLAGGGNEQFF. The CDR3 DNA reads as TGTGCCAGCAGTTCCCCCCTCCTAGCGGGAGGAGGCAATGAGCAGTTCTTC.

The sample holds many counts of this clonotype. CDR3 sequence reads: CASSVPPGLAGVETQYF. The CDR3 nucleotides are TGTGCCAGCAGTGTCCCCCCCGGACTAGCGGGAGTTGAGACCCAGTACTTC. The chain links TRBV6-1 to TRBJ2-5; 13 bases map to TRBD2. This CDR3 spans 17 amino acids. Trimming removed 4 bases from V and 5 bases from J; junction bases left unmatched: 10. Germline V gives CDR1 MNHNS, CDR2 SASEGT.